The 8 T cell receptor beta chains in this list originate from one sample, sequenced in a study of T-cell reconstitution after alpha-beta-depleted transplantation in children. Preparation of the TCRbeta library used unique molecular identifiers. MiXCR was run by TCRdb on the PCR reads, yielding one entry per CDR3 protein. The sample has roughly 300,000 distinct CDR3 sequences, around a tenth seen once; the top ten hold about 25%. The source was peripheral blood, collected 180 days after TCRalphabeta/CD19-depleted stem cell transplant. The receptors come from a male patient between 2 and 15 years old who had a stem cell transplant for chronic granulomatous disease, so the T cells may come from the graft donor.

This clonotype was recorded at least ten times. This rearrangement joins TRBV7-9 to TRBJ2-1; TRBD2 agrees at 10 bases. V shed 3 bases and J 9 bases; nucleotides not matched to a gene: 8. Germline lookup yields CDR1 SEHNR and CDR2 FQNEAQ (reference sequence). This CDR3 is 15 amino acids long. CDR3 in amino acids: CASSFPASGSVEQFF. For the CDR3, the DNA is TGTGCCAGCAGCTTCCCGGCTAGCGGGAGTGTTGAGCAGTTCTTC.

DNA of the CDR3: TGTGCCAGCAGGGCTAGCGGGAGGGCCCTATACAATGAGCAGTTCTTC. Encoded protein: CASRASGRALYNEQFF. This chain joins TRBV6-2 or TRBV6-3 and TRBJ2-1; TRBD2 matches 12 bases. J lost 4 bases, V lost 6 bases, and 7 bases had no gene match. The CDR3 is 16 amino acids. Germline V gene data show CDR1 as MNHEY and CDR2 as SVGEGT.

This clonotype was found a few times. V usage is TRBV18 and J usage is TRBJ2-7; D is possibly TRBD2 (6 bases). Per the germline V gene, CDR1 is KGHSH and CDR2 is LQKENI. The CDR3 totals 16 residues. Trimming shortened V by 4 bases and J by 7 bases, and 23 bases separated the two germline ends. The DNA for the CDR3 is TGTGCCAGCTCACAACCCTTGCCTGCGGGGAGAGAGGAGCAGTACTTC. Its translation: CASSQPLPAGREEQYF.

This clonotype was seen many times. The rearrangement links TRBV18 to TRBJ2-7, with D uncertain. The V end lost 6 bases, the J end lost 0 bases, and 15 bases lay between the germline ends. Germline V gene sequence: CDR1 KGHSH, CDR2 LQKENI. This CDR3 is 15 amino acids long. CDR3 nucleotide sequence: TGTGCCAGCTCCCCTCCGGCTGTGAGCTCCTACGAGCAGTACTTC. It is translated as CASSPPAVSSYEQYF. Based on the CDR3 plus reference TRBV18 and TRBJ2-7, the full variable domain is NAGVMQNPRHLVRRRGQEARLRCSPMKGHSHVYWYRQLPEEGLKFMVYLQKENIIDESGMPKERFSAEFPKEGPSILRIQQVVRGDSAAYFCASSPPAVSSYEQYFGPGTRLTVT.

This clonotype was seen repeatedly, ten times or more. The J gene is TRBJ2-1, the V gene TRBV24-1; tentatively, D is TRBD1 or TRBD2 (6 bases each). Trimming took 5 bases from V and 6 from J, leaving 31 bases between them. CDR3 length: 20 amino acids. Germline CDR1 reads KGHDR; CDR2 reads SFDVKD. DNA of the CDR3: TGTGCCACCAGTGTAGGCGACAGGAAGTTCGGGACTCCTGCCCCCAATGAGCAGTTCTTC. Encoded protein: CATSVGDRKFGTPAPNEQFF.

This clonotype was detected ten times or more. V and J are TRBV5-1 and TRBJ1-2; D is possibly TRBD1 (6 bases). Deletions cut 0 bases from V and 7 bases from J, with 16 bases between. Germline loops: CDR1 SGHRS, CDR2 YFSETQ. The CDR3 spans 15 residues. CDR3 sequence (DNA): TGCGCCAGCAGCTTGGAGTTTTCCGGGGGCTCTGGCTACACCTTC. This translates into CASSLEFSGGSGYTF.

In its sample, this clonotype was seen many times. The V and J genes are TRBV5-1 and TRBJ2-3, with TRBD2 matching over 9 bases. This CDR3 is built from 16 residues. V trimming: 0 bases; J trimming: 2 bases; junction bases outside the gene matches: 4. Germline V CDR1 and CDR2: SGHRS, YFSETQ. CDR3 coding DNA: TGCGCCAGCAGCTTGGATGGCGGGAGGGTCACAGATACGCAGTATTTT. Amino acid sequence: CASSLDGGRVTDTQYF. Complete variable domain (other parts from reference TRBV5-1 and TRBJ2-3): KAGVTQTPRYLIKTRGQQVTLSCSPISGHRSVSWYQQTPGQGLQFLFEYFSETQRNKGNFPGRFSGRQFSNSRSEMNVSTLELGDSALYLCASSLDGGRVTDTQYFGPGTRLTVL.

This clonotype was counted ten times or more. The chain carries TRBV5-1 and TRBJ2-6, with D hard to call. Germline V lookup: CDR1 SGHRS, CDR2 YFSETQ. Trimming stripped 5 bases from V and 0 bases from J, with 9 bases between. The CDR3 spans 15 residues. CDR3 region: CASSTPFSGANVLTF. In nucleotides, the CDR3 is TGCGCCAGCAGTACTCCATTCTCTGGGGCCAACGTCCTGACTTTC. Full variable domain (missing parts from reference TRBV5-1 and TRBJ2-6): KAGVTQTPRYLIKTRGQQVTLSCSPISGHRSVSWYQQTPGQGLQFLFEYFSETQRNKGNFPGRFSGRQFSNSRSEMNVSTLELGDSALYLCASSTPFSGANVLTFGAGSRLTVL.